These T cell receptor beta chains were read from a single sample in a study of blood T cell repertoires in COVID-19. This table comes from immunoSEQ multiplex PCR, and its TCRdb copy is limited to in-frame clones, with some not included. The table shows approximately 74,000 clones, with 75% to 95% occurring only once. Source material: peripheral blood. These TCRs come from an older woman with active COVID-19. The CDR3 runs from the conserved cysteine through the conserved F or W. The order of the fields is V gene, D gene, J gene, CDR3 protein. The D gene is left open where the match is weak.

V: TRBV28; D: .; J: TRBJ2-6; CDR3: CASSPRVGANVLTF
V: TRBV6-6; D: TRBD1; J: TRBJ1-5; CDR3: CASSPGTGGNQPQHF
V: TRBV6-4; D: TRBD2; J: TRBJ2-4; CDR3: CASSEGLGSSIQYF
V: TRBV28; D: .; J: TRBJ1-2; CDR3: CASTRGGVAGNYGYTF
V: TRBV2; D: TRBD1; J: TRBJ1-1; CDR3: CASSEGRGSILNTEAFF
V: TRBV28; D: .; J: TRBJ2-4; CDR3: CASSHERLAKNIQYF
V: TRBV5-4; D: .; J: TRBJ1-2; CDR3: CASSLVPGELGYTF
V: TRBV10-3; D: .; J: TRBJ2-7; CDR3: CAISPAYEQYF
V: TRBV19; D: .; J: TRBJ2-2; CDR3: CASTKITGGPGELFF
V: TRBV28; D: TRBD2; J: TRBJ2-7; CDR3: CASQRLAGGYEQYF
V: TRBV5-4; D: .; J: TRBJ2-2; CDR3: CASSLGRSTGELFF
V: TRBV9; D: .; J: TRBJ2-5; CDR3: CASSVAPGTRAQETQYF
V: TRBV28; D: TRBD2; J: TRBJ2-2; CDR3: CASRLAGGYNTGELFF
V: TRBV5-4; D: TRBD1; J: TRBJ2-1; CDR3: CASSFPGGSSNEQFF
V: TRBV28; D: TRBD2; J: TRBJ2-7; CDR3: CASSFTGGRAEQYF
V: TRBV5-1; D: TRBD2; J: TRBJ2-7; CDR3: CASSLMASGGPSYEQYF
V: TRBV30; D: .; J: TRBJ1-2; CDR3: CAWSRGQAAYGYTF
V: TRBV12-3/TRBV12-4; D: .; J: TRBJ2-4; CDR3: CASRATGLNIQYF
V: TRBV7-9; D: .; J: TRBJ2-1; CDR3: CASSLAYGKFF
V: TRBV6-2/TRBV6-3; D: .; J: TRBJ2-7; CDR3: CASSYSRGEQYF
V: TRBV11-3; D: TRBD1; J: TRBJ2-2; CDR3: CASSFWGTGNTGELFF
V: TRBV2; D: .; J: TRBJ2-7; CDR3: CASSESPTAYEQYF
V: TRBV24-1; D: .; J: TRBJ2-3; CDR3: CATSDLQTGVGTDTQYF
V: TRBV29-1; D: TRBD1; J: TRBJ2-2; CDR3: CSGRDRGVGNTGELFF
V: TRBV5-8; D: .; J: TRBJ2-1; CDR3: CASSLRAAGEQFF
V: TRBV21-1; D: .; J: TRBJ2-1; CDR3: CARGPYFLTGRGNEQFF
V: TRBV19; D: .; J: TRBJ1-5; CDR3: CASSLEGLDQPQHF
V: TRBV13; D: TRBD2; J: TRBJ2-7; CDR3: CAPSLKGGGGNYEQYF
V: TRBV5-1; D: TRBD2; J: TRBJ2-5; CDR3: CASSLTAGGQETQYF
V: TRBV5-1; D: .; J: TRBJ2-2; CDR3: CASSPIPDTNTGELFF
V: TRBV3-1/TRBV3-2; D: .; J: TRBJ1-3; CDR3: CASSLRAPSGNTIYF
V: TRBV6-2/TRBV6-3; D: TRBD2; J: TRBJ2-7; CDR3: CASSHRGLAWIYEQYF
V: TRBV20-1; D: .; J: TRBJ2-1; CDR3: CSATERFSYNEQFF
V: TRBV4-1; D: TRBD2; J: TRBJ2-1; CDR3: CASSPLAGDLPNNKQFF
V: TRBV28; D: .; J: TRBJ1-2; CDR3: CASSYQGRYGYTF
V: TRBV15; D: .; J: TRBJ1-2; CDR3: CATSRDLGDGYTF
V: TRBV14; D: TRBD2; J: TRBJ2-1; CDR3: CASSHYRQSGSSYNEQFF
V: TRBV7-9; D: .; J: TRBJ2-2; CDR3: CASSLWTGRVGTGELFF
V: TRBV3-1/TRBV3-2; D: TRBD1; J: TRBJ1-2; CDR3: CASSQVTGEGGYTF
V: TRBV30; D: TRBD1; J: TRBJ1-2; CDR3: CAWSPLRSTGNYGYTF
V: TRBV29-1; D: TRBD1; J: TRBJ1-5; CDR3: CSVRQGPNQPQHF
V: TRBV11-2; D: .; J: TRBJ2-7; CDR3: CASSQGRQGTYEQYF
V: TRBV19; D: TRBD1; J: TRBJ1-6; CDR3: CASKAETGSSPLHF
V: TRBV30; D: TRBD2; J: TRBJ2-5; CDR3: CAWSVHGGTSDQETQYF
V: TRBV4-1; D: TRBD2; J: TRBJ2-4; CDR3: CASSRETGTSGSFAKNIQYF
V: TRBV7-2; D: TRBD1; J: TRBJ1-6; CDR3: CASSHRGNNSPLHF
V: TRBV30; D: .; J: TRBJ2-5; CDR3: CAWIQGSQETQYF
V: TRBV28; D: TRBD1; J: TRBJ1-5; CDR3: CASSSSGTGFQPQHF
V: TRBV11-2; D: TRBD2; J: TRBJ2-1; CDR3: CASSLEFGLADNEQFF
V: TRBV5-1; D: .; J: TRBJ2-4; CDR3: CASSPRVSEASDIQYF
V: TRBV4-1; D: TRBD2; J: TRBJ2-5; CDR3: CASSKRTSGGETQYF